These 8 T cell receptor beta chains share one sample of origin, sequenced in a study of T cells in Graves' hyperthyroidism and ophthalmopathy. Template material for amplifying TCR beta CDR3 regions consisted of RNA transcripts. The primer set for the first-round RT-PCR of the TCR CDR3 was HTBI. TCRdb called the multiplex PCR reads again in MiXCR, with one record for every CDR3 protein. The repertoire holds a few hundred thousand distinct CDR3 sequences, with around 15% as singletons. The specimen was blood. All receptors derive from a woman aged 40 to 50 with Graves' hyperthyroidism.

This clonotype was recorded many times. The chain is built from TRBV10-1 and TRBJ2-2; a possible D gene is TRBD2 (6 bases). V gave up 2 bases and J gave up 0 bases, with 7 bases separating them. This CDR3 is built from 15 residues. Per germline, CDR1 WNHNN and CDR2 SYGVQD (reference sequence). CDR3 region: CASSEPSANTGELFF. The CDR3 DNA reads TGCGCCAGCAGTGAGCCTAGCGCGAACACCGGGGAGCTGTTTTTT.

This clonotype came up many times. Here the CDR3 DNA reads TGCGCCAGCAGCTTGGGCGGGGCGGTGTACTCCTACGAGCAGTACTTC. Its protein is CASSLGGAVYSYEQYF. This chain connects TRBV5-1 to TRBJ2-7, with D tentatively TRBD2 (6 bases). Germline assignment: CDR1 SGHRS and CDR2 YFSETQ. This CDR3 region has 16 residues. V lost 0 bases, J lost 0 bases, and 13 bases lay in between.

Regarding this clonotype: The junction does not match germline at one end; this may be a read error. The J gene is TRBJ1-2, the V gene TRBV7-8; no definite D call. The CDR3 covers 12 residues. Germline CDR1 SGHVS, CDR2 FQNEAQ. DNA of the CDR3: TGTTCCAGCAGCTTACAGCCGGGGGGCTACACCTTC. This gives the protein CSSSLQPGGYTF. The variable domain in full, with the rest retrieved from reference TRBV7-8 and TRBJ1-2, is GAGVSQSPRYKVAKRGQDVALRCDPISGHVSLFWYQQALGQGPEFLTYFQNEAQLDKSGLPSDRFFAERPEGSVSTLKIQRTQQEDSAVYLCSSSLQPGGYTFGSGTRLTVV.

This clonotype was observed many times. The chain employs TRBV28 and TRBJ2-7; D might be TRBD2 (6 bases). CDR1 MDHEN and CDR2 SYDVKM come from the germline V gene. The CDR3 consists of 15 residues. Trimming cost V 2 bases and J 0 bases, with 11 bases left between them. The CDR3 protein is CASSLDGTPSYEQYF. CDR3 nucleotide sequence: TGTGCCAGCAGTTTAGACGGGACTCCCTCCTACGAGCAGTACTTC.

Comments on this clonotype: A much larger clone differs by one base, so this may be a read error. CDR3 bases: TGCAATGGTACAGCGGGACTAACCGGGGAGCTGTTTTTT. Translation: CNGTAGLTGELFF. The chain recombines TRBV20-1 with TRBJ2-2; 7 positions agree with TRBD2. The length of the CDR3 is 13 residues. Germline values: CDR1 DFQATT, CDR2 SNEGSKA (reference sequence).

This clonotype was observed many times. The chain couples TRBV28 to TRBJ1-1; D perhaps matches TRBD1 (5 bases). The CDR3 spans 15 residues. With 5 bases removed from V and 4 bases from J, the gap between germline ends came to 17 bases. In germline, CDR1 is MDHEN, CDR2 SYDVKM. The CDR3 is CASSLHPPGTTEAFF. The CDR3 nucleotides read TGTGCCAGCAGTCTCCACCCACCAGGGACCACTGAAGCTTTCTTT.

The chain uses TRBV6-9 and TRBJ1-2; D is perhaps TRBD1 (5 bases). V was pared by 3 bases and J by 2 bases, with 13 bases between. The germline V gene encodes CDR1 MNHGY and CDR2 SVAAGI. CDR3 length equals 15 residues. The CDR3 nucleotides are TGTGCCAGCAGTTACGGGACGGATATGAACTATGGCTACACCTTC. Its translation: CASSYGTDMNYGYTF.

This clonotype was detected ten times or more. The CDR3 nucleotides read TGTGCCTGGAACGCCGGGACTTCTGGAAACACCATATATTTT. The encoded protein is CAWNAGTSGNTIYF. The rearrangement links TRBV30 to TRBJ1-3, with a tentative D call TRBD1 (5 bases). Germline lookup yields CDR1 GTSNPN and CDR2 SVGIG (reference sequence). The CDR3 is 14 residues long. Between the trimmed V and J ends, which lost 4 bases and 1 base, there was a span of 11 bases.